The clone carrying this TCR beta chain appeared once. Produced via immunoSEQ multiplex PCR; TCRdb's table is partial and in-frame only. The table lists tens of thousands of clones, roughly 84% of them singletons, with approximately 6.8% in the top ten. The data were taken from a study of blood T cell repertoires in COVID-19. There are 14 residues in the CDR3. Germline values: CDR1 SGHTA, CDR2 FQGNSA. V lost 4 bases and J lost 4; bases outside the gene matches: 3. The rearrangement uses TRBV7-2 and TRBJ2-1, with 8 bases that match TRBD1. The receptor was derived from a man aged 55 to 69 with acute or convalescent COVID-19. The source material was peripheral blood. CDR3 sequence: CASSSRGLYNEQFF. CDR3 coding DNA: TGTGCCAGCAGCTCCAGGGGGCTTTACAATGAGCAGTTCTTC.